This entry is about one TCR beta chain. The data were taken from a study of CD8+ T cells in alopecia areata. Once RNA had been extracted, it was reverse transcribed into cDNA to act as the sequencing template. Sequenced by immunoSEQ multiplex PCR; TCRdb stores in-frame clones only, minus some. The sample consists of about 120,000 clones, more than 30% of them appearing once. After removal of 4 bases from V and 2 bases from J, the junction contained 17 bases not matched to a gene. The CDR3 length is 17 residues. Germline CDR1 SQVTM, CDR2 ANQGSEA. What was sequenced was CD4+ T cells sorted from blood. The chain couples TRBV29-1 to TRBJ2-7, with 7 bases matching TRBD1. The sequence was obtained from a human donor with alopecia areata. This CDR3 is CSVAFVGVPGTAYEQYF. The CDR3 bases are TGCAGCGTTGCGTTTGTTGGCGTCCCGGGGACAGCCTACGAGCAGTACTTC.